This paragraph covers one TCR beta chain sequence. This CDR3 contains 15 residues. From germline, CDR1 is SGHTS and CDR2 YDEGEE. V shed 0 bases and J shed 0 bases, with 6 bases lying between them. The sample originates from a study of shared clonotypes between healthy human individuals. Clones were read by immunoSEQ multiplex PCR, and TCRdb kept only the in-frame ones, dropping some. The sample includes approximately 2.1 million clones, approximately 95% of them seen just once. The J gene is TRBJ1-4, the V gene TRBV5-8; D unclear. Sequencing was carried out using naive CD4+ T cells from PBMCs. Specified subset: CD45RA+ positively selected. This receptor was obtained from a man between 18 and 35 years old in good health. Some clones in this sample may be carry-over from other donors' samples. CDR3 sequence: CASSLAAATNEKLFF. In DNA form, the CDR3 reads TGTGCCAGCAGCTTGGCGGCTGCAACTAATGAAAAACTGTTTTTT.